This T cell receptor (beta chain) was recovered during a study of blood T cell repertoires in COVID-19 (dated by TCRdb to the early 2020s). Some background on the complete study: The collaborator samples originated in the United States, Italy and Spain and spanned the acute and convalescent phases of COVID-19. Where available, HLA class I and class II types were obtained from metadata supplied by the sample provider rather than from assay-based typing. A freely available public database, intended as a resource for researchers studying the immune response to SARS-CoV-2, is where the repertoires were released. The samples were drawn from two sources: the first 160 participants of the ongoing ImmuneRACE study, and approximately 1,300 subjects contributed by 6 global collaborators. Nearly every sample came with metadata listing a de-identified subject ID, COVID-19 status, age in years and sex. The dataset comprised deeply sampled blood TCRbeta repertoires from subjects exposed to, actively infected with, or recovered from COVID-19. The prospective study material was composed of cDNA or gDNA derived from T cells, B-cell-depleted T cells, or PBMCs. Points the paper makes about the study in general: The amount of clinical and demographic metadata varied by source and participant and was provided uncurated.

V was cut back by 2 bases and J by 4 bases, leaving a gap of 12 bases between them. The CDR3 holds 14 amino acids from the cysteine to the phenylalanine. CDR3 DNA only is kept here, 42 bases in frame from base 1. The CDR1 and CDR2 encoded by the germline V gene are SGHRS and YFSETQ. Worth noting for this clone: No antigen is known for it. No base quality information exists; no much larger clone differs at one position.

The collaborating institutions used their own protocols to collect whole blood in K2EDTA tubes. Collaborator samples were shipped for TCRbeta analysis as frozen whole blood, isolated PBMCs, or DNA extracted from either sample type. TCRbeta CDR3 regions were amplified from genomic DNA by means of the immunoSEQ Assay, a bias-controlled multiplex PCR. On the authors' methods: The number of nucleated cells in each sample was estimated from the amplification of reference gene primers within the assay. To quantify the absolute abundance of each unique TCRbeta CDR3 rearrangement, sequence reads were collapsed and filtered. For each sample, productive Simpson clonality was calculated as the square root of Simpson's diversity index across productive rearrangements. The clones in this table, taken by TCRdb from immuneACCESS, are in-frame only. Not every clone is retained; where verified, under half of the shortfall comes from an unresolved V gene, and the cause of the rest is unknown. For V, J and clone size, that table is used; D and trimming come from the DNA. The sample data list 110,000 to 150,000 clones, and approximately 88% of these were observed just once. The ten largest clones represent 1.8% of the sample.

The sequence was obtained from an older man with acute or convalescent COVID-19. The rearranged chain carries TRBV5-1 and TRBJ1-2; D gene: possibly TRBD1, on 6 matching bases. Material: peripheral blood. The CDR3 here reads CASSLNRASYGYTF. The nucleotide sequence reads TGCGCCAGCAGCTTAAACAGGGCGTCCTATGGCTACACCTTC.